Below are 25 T cell receptor beta chains sequenced from a single sample in a study of control samples from healthy donors and cancer patients. Here immunoSEQ multiplex PCR was the method, and the copy in TCRdb shows in-frame clones only, minus some. Here the sample spans 230,000 or so clones, around 94% being singletons. Specimen: blood. These receptors all stem from a man aged 50 to 60 in good health.

The V gene is TRBV28, the J gene TRBJ2-1; the D is unclear. Germline CDR1 MDHEN, CDR2 SYDVKM. V shed 2 bases and J shed 4 bases, with 12 bases lying between them. The CDR3 spans 15 residues. CDR3 residues: CASSLPTSRYNEQFF. The CDR3 DNA sequence: TGTGCCAGCAGTTTACCCACTTCCCGATACAATGAGCAGTTCTTC.

The gene calls are TRBV5-1 and TRBJ2-1; D is unclear. Trimming left V 1 base short and J 9 bases short, with 11 bases between. Germline CDR1 and CDR2: SGHRS and YFSETQ. The CDR3 has 13 residues. Here the CDR3 DNA reads TGCGCCAGCAGCTTGATGTTGGGTACTGAGCAGTTCTTC. Translated: CASSLMLGTEQFF.

This sequence joins TRBV6-1 and TRBJ2-2; a possible D gene is TRBD2 (6 bases). V lost 0 bases and J 4 bases, leaving 6 bases between the germline ends. CDR3 length: 14 amino acids. Germline-derived CDR1 and CDR2 are MNHNS and SASEGT. CDR3 loop: CASSEAGGTGELFF. In DNA form, the CDR3 reads TGTGCCAGCAGTGAAGCGGGGGGCACCGGGGAGCTGTTTTTT.

The chain links TRBV19 to TRBJ1-1, with TRBD1 as a possible D gene (5 bases). Trimming removed 4 bases from V and 1 base from J, with 13 bases in between. Germline V CDR1 and CDR2: LNHDA, SQIVND (reference sequence). This CDR3 comprises 15 residues. The CDR3 protein is CASSTQTVGNTEAFF. The CDR3 bases are TGTGCCAGTAGTACACAGACAGTAGGGAACACTGAAGCTTTCTTT.

The chain links TRBV5-1 to TRBJ1-5; D is possibly TRBD1 (6 bases). This CDR3 has 14 residues. The germline CDR1 and CDR2 sequences are SGHRS and YFSETQ. V gave up 4 bases and J gave up 3 bases, with 11 bases separating them. The DNA for the CDR3 is TGCGCCAGCAGCCTAGGACAGAACAATCAGCCCCAGCATTTT. The encoded protein is CASSLGQNNQPQHF.

The V gene is TRBV12-2, the J gene TRBJ1-2; the table calls TRBD1, which could not be checked here. TRBV12-2 is noted as a pseudogene. This CDR3 is 13 amino acids long. The CDR3 region has the DNA TGTGCAAGTCGCCGGCAGGGGACCTATGGCTACACCTTC. Amino acids: CASRRQGTYGYTF.

The chain is built from TRBV28 and TRBJ1-5; unclear D gene. This CDR3 comprises 12 residues. The V gene's germline CDR1 is MDHEN and CDR2 SYDVKM. Between the trimmed V and J ends, which lost 7 bases and 6 bases, there was a span of 10 bases. In DNA, the CDR3 is TGTGCCAGCATCTCAGGTTCTCAGCCCCAGCATTTT. Its translation: CASISGSQPQHF.

This clone was observed a single time. As DNA, the CDR3 is TGTGCCAGCAGCTTAGGGTCCGGGGGGGCTGGAGATACGCAGTATTTT. Amino acids: CASSLGSGGAGDTQYF. The V call is TRBV7-2, the J call TRBJ2-3, with 8 positions matching TRBD2. Germline CDR1 is SGHTA and CDR2 is FQGNSA. J lost 5 bases, V lost 1 base, and 8 bases had no gene match. The CDR3 covers 16 residues.

The J gene is TRBJ2-3, the V gene TRBV29-1; D ambiguous. Trimming left V 7 bases short and J 4 bases short, with 12 bases between. Germline lookup yields CDR1 SQVTM and CDR2 ANQGSEA. The CDR3 has 12 residues. In DNA form, the CDR3 reads TGCAGCGCCTTTCCTCGCCCAGATACGCAGTATTTT. This gives the protein CSAFPRPDTQYF.

Only one count was recorded for this clone. This chain links TRBV11-2 with TRBJ2-1; TRBD2 matches 12 bases. Trimming removed 1 base from V and 6 bases from J; junction bases left unmatched: 4. CDR3 length equals 16 residues. From germline, CDR1 is SGHAT and CDR2 FQNNGV. The CDR3 loop is CASSLALAGGVNEQFF. The DNA for the CDR3 is TGTGCCAGCAGCTTAGCACTAGCGGGGGGAGTCAATGAGCAGTTCTTC.

The chain carries TRBV7-2 and TRBJ2-5, with D tentatively TRBD1 or TRBD2 (5 bases each). V lost 0 bases, J lost 2 bases, and 13 bases lay in between. This CDR3 spans 16 amino acids. Looked up from germline, CDR1 is SGHTA and CDR2 is FQGNSA. The CDR3 protein is CASSLAMGGGQETQYF. CDR3 sequence (DNA): TGTGCCAGCAGCTTAGCGATGGGTGGGGGTCAAGAGACCCAGTACTTC.

CDR3 bases: TGTGCCAGCAGTGAATATACAGGTGGAACCTACGAGCAGTACTTC. Its protein product is CASSEYTGGTYEQYF. The chain uses TRBV6-1 and TRBJ2-7; D is perhaps TRBD1 (5 bases). The V gene's germline CDR1 is MNHNS and CDR2 SASEGT. Between the trimmed V and J ends, which lost 2 bases and 2 bases, there was a span of 13 bases. The CDR3 runs to 15 residues.

This chain uses TRBV27 with TRBJ1-1; D gene ambiguous. The germline V gene has CDR1 MNHEY and CDR2 SMNVEV (reference sequence). The V end was cut by 8 bases, the J end by 3 bases, with 10 bases between. The CDR3 has 12 residues. The chain's CDR3 is CASSAGYTEAFF. The CDR3 region has the DNA TGTGCCAGCTCCGCGGGCTACACTGAAGCTTTCTTT.

The chain carries TRBV5-8 and TRBJ2-5, with TRBD2 as a possible D gene (6 bases). CDR1 is SGHTS and CDR2 is YDEGEE in the germline V gene. The CDR3 runs 16 residues. V lost 6 bases, J lost 7 bases, and 25 bases lay in between. The CDR3 sequence is CASINPGSPRVRTQYF. For the CDR3, the DNA is TGTGCCAGCATCAACCCCGGGAGCCCACGTGTGCGGACCCAGTACTTC.

V and J are TRBV6-5 and TRBJ2-1; D tentatively fits TRBD1 or TRBD2 (5 bases each). The CDR3 length is 13 residues. V was shortened by 4 bases and J by 9 bases, with 13 bases between the two germline ends. In germline, CDR1 is MNHEY, CDR2 SVGAGI. CDR3 amino acids: CASSWTRAGEQFF. The CDR3 coding sequence is TGTGCCAGCAGTTGGACCAGGGCGGGTGAGCAGTTCTTC.

CDR3 DNA sequence: TGTGCCAGCAGCTTAAGACAGACCTCGCCCTTTACCCATGGCTACACCTTC. As protein: CASSLRQTSPFTHGYTF. The chain is built from TRBV7-2 and TRBJ1-2; D may be TRBD1 (5 bases). The length of the CDR3 is 17 residues. Germline values: CDR1 SGHTA, CDR2 FQGNSA. Trimming cost V 2 bases and J 6 bases, with 22 bases left between them.

CDR3 sequence reads: CASSLQVSNSPLHF. As DNA, the CDR3 is TGCGCCAGCAGCTTGCAGGTCTCTAATTCACCCCTCCACTTT. This sequence joins TRBV5-1 and TRBJ1-6; D gene uncertain. V lost 1 base and J 6 bases, leaving 8 bases between the germline ends. Germline V gene data show CDR1 as SGHRS and CDR2 as YFSETQ. This CDR3 comprises 14 residues.

The chain is built from TRBV4-1 and TRBJ1-6; unclear D gene. The CDR3 extends over 15 amino acids. V gave up 1 base and J gave up 0 bases, with 4 bases separating them. CDR1 is MGHRA, CDR2 YSYEKL, per germline. This chain's CDR3 is CASSQVTSYNSPLHF. The CDR3 DNA reads TGCGCCAGCAGCCAAGTCACCTCCTATAATTCACCCCTCCACTTT.

J is TRBJ1-1 and V is TRBV28, with 7 bases matching TRBD1. The CDR3 length is 13 residues. From germline, CDR1 is MDHEN and CDR2 SYDVKM. The V and J ends lost 2 bases and 12 bases, in that order; junction bases with no gene match: 9. In nucleotides, the CDR3 is TGTGCCAGCAGTTTACCGCAGGGGGTTAAACCTTTCTTT. Translated, it gives CASSLPQGVKPFF.

The J gene is TRBJ1-5, the V gene TRBV5-5; 8 nucleotides agree with TRBD1. The CDR3 contains 15 residues. V shed 3 bases and J 2 bases; nucleotides not matched to a gene: 4. Germline-derived CDR1 and CDR2 are SGHKS and YYEKEE (reference sequence). The CDR3: CASSSGQGGNQPQHF. In DNA form, the CDR3 reads TGTGCCAGCAGCTCTGGACAGGGCGGCAATCAGCCCCAGCATTTT.

The V gene is TRBV5-8, the J gene TRBJ2-1; tentative D call: TRBD2 (5 bases). The CDR3 has 16 amino acids. Looked up from germline, CDR1 is SGHTS and CDR2 is YDEGEE. Trimming cost V 4 bases and J 0 bases, with 14 bases left between them. The CDR3 DNA is TGTGCCAGCAGCACGCTAGCCTCAAGCTCCTACAATGAGCAGTTCTTC. It specifies CASSTLASSSYNEQFF. The variable domain in full, with the rest retrieved from reference TRBV5-8 and TRBJ2-1, is EAGVTQSPTHLIKTRGQQATLRCSPISGHTSVYWYQQALGLGLQFLLWYDEGEERNRGNFPPRFSGRQFPNYSSELNVNALELEDSALYLCASSTLASSSYNEQFFGPGTRLTVL.

The rearrangement uses TRBV7-2 and TRBJ1-3; unclear D gene. This CDR3 is 12 amino acids long. Germline CDR1 SGHTA, CDR2 FQGNSA. V dropped 2 bases and J dropped 8 bases, with 7 bases sitting between them. CDR3 sequence (DNA): TGTGCCAGCAGCTTACGGTCGGACACCATATATTTT. Translated, it gives CASSLRSDTIYF.

The V call is TRBV9, the J call TRBJ2-1, with D perhaps TRBD1 (6 bases). The CDR3 totals 16 residues. CDR1 and CDR2 from the germline V gene are SGDLS and YYNGEE. Trimming took off 1 base at V and 6 bases at J, with 17 bases between the two ends. The chain's CDR3 is CASSVRQDSAFNEQFF. The DNA for the CDR3 is TGTGCCAGCAGCGTAAGGCAGGACAGTGCTTTCAATGAGCAGTTCTTC. The full variable domain, with the rest looked up from reference TRBV9 and TRBJ2-1, is DSGVTQTPKHLITATGQRVTLRCSPRSGDLSVYWYQQSLDQGLQFLIQYYNGEERAKGNILERFSAQQFPDLHSELNLSSLELGDSALYFCASSVRQDSAFNEQFFGPGTRLTVL.

The table lists this clone with a count of one. The rearrangement links TRBV11-3 to TRBJ2-2, with a weak D call TRBD1 (5 bases). CDR3 length: 15 residues. CDR1 and CDR2 from the germline V gene are SGHNT and YENEEA. V lost 2 bases, J lost 3 bases, and 10 bases lay in between. Written as DNA, the CDR3 is TGTGCCAGCAGCTTAAGGCAGGGTCACACCGGGGAGCTGTTTTTT. Translating it yields CASSLRQGHTGELFF.

J is TRBJ2-3 and V is TRBV5-5; no clear D gene. The CDR3 is 14 amino acids. V was cut by 0 bases and J by 2 bases, with 7 bases left in between. Germline V lookup: CDR1 SGHKS, CDR2 YYEKEE (reference sequence). CDR3: CASSLVAVTDTQYF. CDR3 sequence (DNA): TGTGCCAGCAGCTTGGTTGCAGTCACAGATACGCAGTATTTT.